This TCR beta chain was identified in a study of blood T cell repertoires in COVID-19. Study overall: In each case, the material was cDNA or gDNA derived from T cells, B-cell-depleted T cells, or PBMCs.

Study processing details: Cell counts per sample came from amplifying reference gene primers. Clones were read by immunoSEQ multiplex PCR, and TCRdb kept only the in-frame ones, dropping some. V and J calls plus clone size are reproduced from that table; the DNA served to infer D and trimming. This repertoire shows about 93,000 clones, about 90% found once; its top ten account for about 1.5%. The CDR3 extends over 19 amino acids. Per germline, CDR1 KGHSH and CDR2 LQKENI. With V trimmed by 0 bases and J by 1 base, 11 bases remained unmatched. This TCR derives from a human donor with active COVID-19. The donor label of this sample is uncertain. The specimen sequenced was peripheral blood. V gene TRBV18 combines with J gene TRBJ2-2, with 7 bases that match TRBD1. Here the CDR3 DNA reads TGTGCCAGCTCACCACCGAGACAGGGAATTAGGCAGAACACCGGGGAGCTGTTTTTT. It is translated as CASSPPRQGIRQNTGELFF.